This TCR beta chain was captured in a study of T cell repertoires in cytomegalovirus infection (dated 2019 in TCRdb). Some background on the complete study: Donor HLA type was relevant to the analysis, because carriage of CMV infection together with the matching HLA type was indicated by public TCR beta signatures. The paper's findings and limits, for the study overall: The ex vivo response was dominated by HLA-C-restricted CMV-specific TCR beta clonotypes, which also provided the single most frequent clonotype in two of eight donors. In both this cohort and an independent approximately 370-donor cohort, the cumulative frequency of public TCR beta family members distinguished carriers of CMV infection plus the relevant HLA type.

This clonotype came up many times. Its antigen is not yet known. No much larger clonotype is one base removed from it; base qualities were not supplied. The CDR3 contains 15 residues, cysteine and phenylalanine counted. The kept DNA is CDR3 alone, 45 bases in frame from the first base. A distance of 13 bases separates the germline ends of V and J, which lose 2 bases and 4 bases respectively. TCRdb shows the sequencer as Illumina HiSeq 1500. In-frame beta chains were kept once TCRdb had trimmed the public reads at Q25 with fastp and called clones with MiXCR. Each CDR3 protein appears once, grouped with its most common genes and DNA. The sample yields 150,000 to 200,000 distinct CDR3 sequences; 8.5% to 10% were counted once. The top ten clonotypes cover about 4.6% of the sample.

The receptor comes from a human donor in good health (CMV status not recorded). Some clones in this sample may be carry-over from other donors' samples. The chain is assembled from TRBV12-3 or TRBV12-4 and TRBJ2-3, with the D call perhaps TRBD1 or TRBD2, each one matching 5 bases. The sequencing sample was made of PBMCs. The CDR3 protein is CASSLTHRGADTQYF. The sequenced DNA is TGTGCCAGCAGTTTAACCCACCGGGGCGCAGATACGCAGTATTTT.